Following are 2 T cell receptor beta chains from one sample sequenced in a study of blood T cell repertoires in COVID-19. TCRdb keeps only in-frame clones here, not all; method: immunoSEQ multiplex PCR. The top ten hold roughly 3.2% of the sample, which has 55,000 to 65,000 clones, around 79% seen once. Sequencing was carried out using peripheral blood. The receptors come from a man in his sixties with acute or convalescent COVID-19.

This clone has only one observation. The chain recombines TRBV29-1 with TRBJ2-5, with TRBD1 identical over 8 bases. This CDR3 is built from 14 residues. Trimming removed 6 bases from V and 1 base from J; junction bases left unmatched: 7. Per the germline V gene, CDR1 is SQVTM and CDR2 is ANQGSEA. The CDR3 sequence: CSVYAGTGQETQYF. CDR3 in DNA: TGCAGCGTCTACGCCGGGACAGGCCAAGAGACCCAGTACTTC.

V is TRBV10-3 and J is TRBJ2-5; a weak D match, TRBD1 (5 bases). Germline-derived CDR1 and CDR2 are ENHRY and SYGVKD. V lost 2 bases to trimming and J lost 3 bases, with 16 bases between them. CDR3 length: 16 amino acids. This CDR3 is CAISEIGAVAEETQYF. The CDR3, as DNA: TGTGCCATCAGTGAGATAGGGGCAGTCGCCGAAGAGACCCAGTACTTC.